This TCR beta chain was found in a study of cytomegalovirus exposure and HLA in healthy donors. Study-wide points: No immune exposure information besides CMV serostatus was available.

The CDR3 spans 14 residues. In germline, CDR1 is SGHVS, CDR2 FNYEAQ. Trimming removed 3 bases from V and 3 bases from J; junction bases left unmatched: 5. The primer mix had 60 Vbeta and 13 Jbeta primers. Clones were read by immunoSEQ multiplex PCR, and TCRdb kept only the in-frame ones, dropping some. The table records over 100,000 clones, about 74% of them present only once. Remarks on this clone: What it binds is not known.

The TCR was taken from a man in his thirties or forties in good health and CMV-seropositive. The sequencing input was PBMCs. This sequence joins TRBV7-6 and TRBJ2-7; 7 bases fit TRBD1. CDR3 residues: CASSFTGQHYEQYF. The CDR3 DNA reads TGTGCCAGCAGCTTCACGGGACAGCACTACGAGCAGTACTTC.